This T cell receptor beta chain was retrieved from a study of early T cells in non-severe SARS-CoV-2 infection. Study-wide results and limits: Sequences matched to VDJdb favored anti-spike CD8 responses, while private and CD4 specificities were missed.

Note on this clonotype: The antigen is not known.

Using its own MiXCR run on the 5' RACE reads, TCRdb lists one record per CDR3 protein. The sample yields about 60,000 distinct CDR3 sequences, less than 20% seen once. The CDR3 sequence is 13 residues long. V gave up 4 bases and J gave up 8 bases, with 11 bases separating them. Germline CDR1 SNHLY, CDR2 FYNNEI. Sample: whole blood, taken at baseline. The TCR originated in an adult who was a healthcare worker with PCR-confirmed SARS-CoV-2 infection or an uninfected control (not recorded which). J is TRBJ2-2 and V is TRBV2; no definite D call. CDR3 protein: CASSGESAGELFF. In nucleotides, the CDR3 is TGTGCCAGCAGTGGGGAAAGCGCAGGGGAGCTGTTTTTT.